A single T cell receptor beta chain is shown here with its context. The data originate from a study of blood T cell repertoires in COVID-19. Study details: Acute and convalescent COVID-19 specimens originated in the United States, Italy and Spain. PBMCs, B-cell-depleted T cells, or T cells provided the cDNA or gDNA that made up the material.

In the source study's methods: Estimation of nucleated cell counts relied on the amplification of reference gene primers. Assay used: immunoSEQ multiplex PCR; TCRdb lists only in-frame clones, some missing. That table is the source of V, J and clone size, and D and trimming were worked out from the DNA. This repertoire shows approximately 170,000 clones, around four fifths found once; its top ten account for roughly 8.1%. Germline CDR1 and CDR2: SQVTM and ANQGSEA. J lost 7 bases, V lost 7 bases, and 5 bases had no gene match. The CDR3 spans 11 residues. The rearrangement links TRBV29-1 to TRBJ1-2; TRBD1 matches at 8 bases. The sequenced material came from peripheral blood. This TCR was recovered from a woman over 75 with COVID-19, enrolled during active disease. For the CDR3, the DNA is TGCAGCGGAGAGGGACAGGTTGGCTACACCTTC. Translated, it gives CSGEGQVGYTF.